This T cell receptor (beta chain) was profiled in a study of T cell repertoires in aging, cancer and after chemotherapy. About the research overall: Over several months to years, re-sampled healthy donor repertoires clearly shared clones. Findings of the study overall: Age-matched healthy donors had significantly more diverse, less clonal blood TCR repertoires than untreated cancer patients.

Concerning this clonotype: The target antigen is unknown.

Amplification of TCR beta used genomic DNA extracted from peripheral blood. Germline V gene lookup returns CDR1 DFQATT and CDR2 SNEGSKA (reference sequence). The CDR3 sequence is 20 residues long. The trim removed 0 bases at V and 2 bases at J, leaving 15 bases unmatched. TRB rearrangements spanning V, D and J were amplified using mixed TRB-A/B primers. TCRdb recomputed calls from the multiplex PCR reads with MiXCR, one row per CDR3 protein. In the table there are more than 2,500 distinct CDR3 sequences, 30% of which are singletons. This clonotype originated in a human donor in good health. The chain carries TRBV20-1 and TRBJ2-6; 8 nucleotides align to TRBD2. Sequencing input: blood. The CDR3 bases are TGCAGTGCTAGAGATCGGGGGGGAGCGGCAGAGCGGGCTGGGGCCAACGTCCTGACTTTC. This sequence encodes CSARDRGGAAERAGANVLTF.